The source of this T cell receptor beta chain is a study of beta chain features in type 1 diabetes. Broader study findings: Across all four CD4+ subsets, people with type 1 diabetes showed modestly shorter TCRB CDR3s. Diminished insertions and augmented deletions at VDJ junctions characterized type 1 diabetes patients.

Every sorted population was more than 95% pure. The authors reverse transcribed all of the isolated RNA, so sequencing captured expressed TCRB transcripts. The study sequenced naive, central memory and regulatory T cell samples to an average of roughly 4 million reads. TCRdb keeps only in-frame clones here, not all; method: immunoSEQ multiplex PCR. The sample has 600,000 to 700,000 clones, around 15% seen once. The CDR3 is made up of 14 amino acids. The germline gives CDR1 MNHEY, CDR2 SVGAGI. Deletions cut 5 bases from V and 5 bases from J, with 13 bases between. Concerning this clone itself: No antigen is known for it.

The TCR sequence derives from a man between 18 and 29 years old with type 1 diabetes. Specimen: naive CD4+ T cells from blood. V usage is TRBV6-5 and J usage is TRBJ1-5; tentative D call: TRBD1 (5 bases). The CDR3 here is CASSLSGYDQPQHF. CDR3 DNA sequence: TGTGCCAGCAGTCTATCAGGGTATGATCAGCCCCAGCATTTT.